These 10 T cell receptor beta chains were sequenced from one sample in a study of T cell responses to AZD1222 COVID-19 vaccine. Using immunoSEQ multiplex PCR, the repertoire was profiled, and TCRdb retains in-frame clones only, with some absent. The sample lists more than 95,000 clones; about nine tenths were seen once. The specimen comprised peripheral blood, sampled on day 0 of AZD1222 vaccination. Source of these receptors: an adult in good health.

The rearrangement links TRBV14 to TRBJ2-1, with 12 positions matching TRBD2. Germline V lookup: CDR1 SGHDN, CDR2 FVKESK. The CDR3 length is 16 residues. V dropped 5 bases and J dropped 7; count of bases not matched to a gene: 9. CDR3 sequence: CASSAPGLAGRNEQFF. CDR3 nucleotide sequence: TGTGCCAGCAGCGCACCGGGACTAGCGGGCCGGAATGAGCAGTTCTTC.

On this clone: Other DNA variants within this sample encode the same CDR3. The chain is built from TRBV6-5 and TRBJ1-5; D call uncertain. The ends were cut back, 3 bases at V and 5 bases at J, with 8 bases in the middle. Germline-derived CDR1 and CDR2 are MNHEY and SVGAGI. The CDR3 loop spans 13 amino acids. The CDR3 region is CASSYAGDQPQHF. The DNA of the CDR3 is TGTGCCAGCAGTTATGCGGGCGATCAGCCCCAGCATTTT.

The V call is TRBV3-1 (or the pseudogene TRBV3-2), the J call TRBJ2-1; a weak D match, TRBD2 (6 bases). V lost 3 bases to trimming and J lost 10 bases, with 16 bases between them. CDR1 and CDR2 (germline): LGHDT, YNNKEL (reference sequence). This CDR3 region has 14 residues. Written as DNA, the CDR3 is TGTGCCAGCAGCCAGGGATGGCTCGGGGGAGAGCAGTTCTTC. Protein: CASSQGWLGGEQFF.

The J gene is TRBJ2-5, the V gene TRBV6-6, with TRBD1 identical over 8 bases. The J segment lost 1 base and the V segment lost 6 bases, leaving 10 bases of the junction unmatched. Germline CDR1 is MNHNY and CDR2 is SVGAGI (reference sequence). The CDR3 consists of 16 residues. The CDR3 region is CASSRGRGRTQETQYF. CDR3 DNA: TGTGCCAGCAGCCGGGGCAGGGGGCGAACCCAAGAGACCCAGTACTTC.

Worth noting for this clone: At one of its ends the junction is not consistent with the germline gene, which may arise from a read error. The chain carries TRBV14 and TRBJ1-1; possible D gene TRBD1, 5 bases. This CDR3 has 16 amino acids. CDR1 and CDR2 from the germline V gene are SGHDN and FVKESK. CDR3 amino acids: CASSQVGLGGDTEAFF. DNA for the CDR3: TGTGCCAGCAGTCAAGTCGGCCTCGGGGGGGACACTGAAGCTTTCTTT.

In nucleotides, the CDR3 is TGCGCCAGCAGTCAAATTTGTCACAGGGGCCTTCGGGAGACCCAGTACTTC. It is translated as CASSQICHRGLRETQYF. The chain uses TRBV23-1 and TRBJ2-5; 7 positions agree with TRBD1. TRBV23-1 is filed as an ORF, its function uncertain. The CDR3 runs 17 residues. With 2 bases clipped from V and 5 bases from J, the junction kept 14 bases outside the gene matches.

The chain links TRBV2 to TRBJ2-7; the D is unclear. CDR1 is SNHLY and CDR2 is FYNNEI in the germline V gene. CDR3 length equals 12 residues. Deletions cut 6 bases from V and 5 bases from J, with 11 bases between. DNA of the CDR3: TGTGCCAGCAGCCAGGACCCTGACGAGCAGTACTTC. Amino acids: CASSQDPDEQYF.

The chain carries TRBV29-1 and TRBJ2-5; 8 bases are a match to TRBD2. Trimming removed 7 bases from V and 4 bases from J; junction bases left unmatched: 8. Germline V gene sequence: CDR1 SQVTM, CDR2 ANQGSEA. The CDR3 length is 13 residues. The CDR3 sequence: CSGTGLAAETQYF. The CDR3 DNA reads as TGCAGCGGAACCGGACTAGCCGCAGAGACCCAGTACTTC.

In DNA form, the CDR3 reads TGTGCCAGCAGGGGGGGGACAGCGAACACCGGGGAGCTGTTTTTT. Its translation: CASRGGTANTGELFF. This chain joins TRBV28 and TRBJ2-2; perhaps D is TRBD1 or TRBD2 (7 bases each). Germline V gives CDR1 MDHEN, CDR2 SYDVKM. V lost 6 bases, J lost 0 bases, and 11 bases lay in between. The CDR3 extends over 15 amino acids.

The chain uses TRBV7-2 and TRBJ2-5; D possibly corresponds to TRBD2 (6 bases). The germline CDR1 and CDR2 sequences are SGHTA and FQGNSA. The V end lost 5 bases, the J end lost 3 bases, and 13 bases lay between the germline ends. The CDR3 has 14 amino acids. CDR3 sequence: CASSTASVKETQYF. The CDR3, as DNA: TGTGCCAGCAGCACCGCTAGCGTTAAAGAGACCCAGTACTTC.